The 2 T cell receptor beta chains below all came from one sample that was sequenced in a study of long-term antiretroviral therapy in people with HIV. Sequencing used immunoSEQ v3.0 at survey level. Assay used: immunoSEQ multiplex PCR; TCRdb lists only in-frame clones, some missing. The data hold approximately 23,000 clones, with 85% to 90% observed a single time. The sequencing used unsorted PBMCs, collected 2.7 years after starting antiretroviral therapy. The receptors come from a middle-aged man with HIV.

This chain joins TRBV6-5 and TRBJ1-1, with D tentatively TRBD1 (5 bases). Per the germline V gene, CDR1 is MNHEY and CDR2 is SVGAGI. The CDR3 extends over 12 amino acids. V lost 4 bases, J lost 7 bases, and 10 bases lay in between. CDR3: CASSFTGHEAFF. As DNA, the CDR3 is TGTGCCAGCAGTTTTACAGGCCATGAAGCTTTCTTT.

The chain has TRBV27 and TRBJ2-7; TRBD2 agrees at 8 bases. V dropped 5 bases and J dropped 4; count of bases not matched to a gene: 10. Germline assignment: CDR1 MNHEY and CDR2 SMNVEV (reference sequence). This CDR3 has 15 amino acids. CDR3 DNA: TGTGCCAGCAGTGCGCCCTGGACTAGCCCATACGAGCAGTACTTC. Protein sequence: CASSAPWTSPYEQYF.